The clone carrying this T cell receptor (beta chain) was seen more than once but under ten times. The CDR3 runs to 16 residues. V lost 0 bases, J lost 5 bases, and 18 bases lay in between. Per germline, CDR1 SQVTM and CDR2 ANQGSEA. These data originate in a study of beta chain features in type 1 diabetes. About the research overall: Across every sample, roughly 100 million sorted cells were examined in total.

Every isolated RNA sample was fully reverse transcribed, so sequencing captured expressed TCRB transcripts. Repertoires were generated with immunoSEQ multiplex PCR, while TCRdb's copy carries only in-frame clones and drops some. The data contain 900,000 or so clones, about a sixth of them seen just once; the ten biggest clones take up 0.02% to 0.03%. The sequencing input was naive CD4+ T cells from blood. The clonotype was recovered from a woman aged 18-29 years in good health. This chain links TRBV29-1 with TRBJ2-3; the D gene is possibly TRBD2 (6 bases). As DNA, the CDR3 is TGCAGCGTTGAAGACCATAGACTAGGCCGCCAAGATACGCAGTATTTT. This gives the protein CSVEDHRLGRQDTQYF.